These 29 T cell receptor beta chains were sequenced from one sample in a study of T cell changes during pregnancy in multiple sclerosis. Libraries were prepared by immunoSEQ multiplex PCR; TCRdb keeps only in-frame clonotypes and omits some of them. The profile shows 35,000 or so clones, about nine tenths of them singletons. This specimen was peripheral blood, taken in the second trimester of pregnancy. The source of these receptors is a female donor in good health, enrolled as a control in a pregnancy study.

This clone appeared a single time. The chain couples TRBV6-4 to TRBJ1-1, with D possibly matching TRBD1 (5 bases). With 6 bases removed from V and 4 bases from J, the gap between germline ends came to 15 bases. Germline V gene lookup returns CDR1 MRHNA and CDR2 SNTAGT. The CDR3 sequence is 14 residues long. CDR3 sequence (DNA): TGTGCCAGCAGCTCCCACGCCGGGGGCACTGAAGCTTTCTTT. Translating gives CASSSHAGGTEAFF.

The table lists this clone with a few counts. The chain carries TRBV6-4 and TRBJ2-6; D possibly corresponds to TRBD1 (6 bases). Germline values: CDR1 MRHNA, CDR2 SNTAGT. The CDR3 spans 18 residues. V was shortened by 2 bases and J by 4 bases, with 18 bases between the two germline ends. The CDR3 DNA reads TGTGCCAGCAGTGACGATTCGACAGGCTTTGGAGGGGCCAACGTCCTGACTTTC. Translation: CASSDDSTGFGGANVLTF.

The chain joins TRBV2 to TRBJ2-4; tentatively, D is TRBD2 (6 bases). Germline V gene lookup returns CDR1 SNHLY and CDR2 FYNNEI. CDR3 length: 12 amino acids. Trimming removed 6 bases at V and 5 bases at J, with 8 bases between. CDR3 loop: CASSGGQNIQYF. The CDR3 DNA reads TGTGCCAGCAGCGGGGGACAAAACATTCAGTACTTC.

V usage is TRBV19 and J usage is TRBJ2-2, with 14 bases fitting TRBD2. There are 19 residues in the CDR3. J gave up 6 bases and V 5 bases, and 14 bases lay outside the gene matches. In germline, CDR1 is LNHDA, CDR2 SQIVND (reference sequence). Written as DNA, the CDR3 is TGTGCCAGTAGTCCCCACATGGGGACTAGCGGGAGAACGGCCGGGGAGCTGTTTTTT. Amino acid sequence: CASSPHMGTSGRTAGELFF.

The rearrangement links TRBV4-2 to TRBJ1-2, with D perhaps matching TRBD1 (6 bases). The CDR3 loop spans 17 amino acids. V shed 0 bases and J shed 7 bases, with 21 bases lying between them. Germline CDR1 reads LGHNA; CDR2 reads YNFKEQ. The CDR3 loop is CASSQEGGQVWIFGYTF. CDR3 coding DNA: TGTGCCAGCAGCCAAGAGGGGGGGCAGGTATGGATTTTTGGCTACACCTTC.

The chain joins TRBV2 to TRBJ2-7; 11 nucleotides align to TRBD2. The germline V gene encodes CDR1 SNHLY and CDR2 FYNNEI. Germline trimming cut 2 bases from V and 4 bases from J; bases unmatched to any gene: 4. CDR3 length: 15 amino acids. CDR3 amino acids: CASSESLAGGYEQYF. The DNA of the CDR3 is TGTGCCAGCAGTGAATCGCTAGCGGGGGGATACGAGCAGTACTTC. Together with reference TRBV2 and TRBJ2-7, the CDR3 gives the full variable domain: EPEVTQTPSHQVTQMGQEVILRCVPISNHLYFYWYRQILGQKVEFLVSFYNNEISEKSEIFDDQFSVERPDGSNFTLKIRSTKLEDSAMYFCASSESLAGGYEQYFGPGTRLTVT.

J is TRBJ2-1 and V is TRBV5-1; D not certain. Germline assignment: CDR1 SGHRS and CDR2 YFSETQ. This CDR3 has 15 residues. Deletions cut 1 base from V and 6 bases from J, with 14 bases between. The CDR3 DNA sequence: TGCGCCAGCAGCTTGCCCAGCGCCGCGATCAATGAGCAGTTCTTC. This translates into CASSLPSAAINEQFF. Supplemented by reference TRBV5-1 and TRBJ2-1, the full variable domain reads KAGVTQTPRYLIKTRGQQVTLSCSPISGHRSVSWYQQTPGQGLQFLFEYFSETQRNKGNFPGRFSGRQFSNSRSEMNVSTLELGDSALYLCASSLPSAAINEQFFGPGTRLTVL.

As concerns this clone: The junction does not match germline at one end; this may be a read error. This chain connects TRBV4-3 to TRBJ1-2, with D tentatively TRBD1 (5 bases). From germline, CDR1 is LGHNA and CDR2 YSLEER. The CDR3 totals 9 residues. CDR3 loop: CASSRQISF. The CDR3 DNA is TGCGCCAGCAGTCGACAGATTAGCTTC.

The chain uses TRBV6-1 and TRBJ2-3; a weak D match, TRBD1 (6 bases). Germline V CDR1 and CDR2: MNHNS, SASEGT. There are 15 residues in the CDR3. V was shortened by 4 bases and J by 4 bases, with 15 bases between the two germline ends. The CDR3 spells CASSVWGLGADTQYF. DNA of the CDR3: TGTGCCAGCAGTGTGTGGGGGCTCGGGGCAGATACGCAGTATTTT.

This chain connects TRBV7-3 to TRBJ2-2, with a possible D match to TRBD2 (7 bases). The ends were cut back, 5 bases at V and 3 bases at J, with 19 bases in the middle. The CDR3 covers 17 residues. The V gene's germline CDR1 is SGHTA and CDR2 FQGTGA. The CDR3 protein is CASSPGPRGADTGELFF. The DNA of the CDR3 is TGTGCCAGCAGCCCAGGTCCTCGGGGGGCGGACACCGGGGAGCTGTTTTTT.

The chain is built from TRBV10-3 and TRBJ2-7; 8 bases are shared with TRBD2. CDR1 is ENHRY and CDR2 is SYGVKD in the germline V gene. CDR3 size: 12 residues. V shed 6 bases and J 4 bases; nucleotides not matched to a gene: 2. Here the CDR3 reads CAISQRGYEQYF. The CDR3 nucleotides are TGTGCCATCAGCCAGCGGGGGTACGAGCAGTACTTC.

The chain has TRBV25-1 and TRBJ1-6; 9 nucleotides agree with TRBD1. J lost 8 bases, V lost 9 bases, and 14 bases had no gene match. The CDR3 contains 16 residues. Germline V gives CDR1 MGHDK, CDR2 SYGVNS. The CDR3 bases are TGTGCCAGGGCGATTATACAGGGGGCCGGAGATTCACCCCTCCACTTT. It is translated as CARAIIQGAGDSPLHF.

DNA of the CDR3: TGTGCCGCCGCAGGGGGCGCGAGCACTGAAGCTTTCTTT. Its translation is CAAAGGASTEAFF. V is TRBV10-3 and J is TRBJ1-1, with TRBD1 matching over 8 bases. CDR1 and CDR2 (germline): ENHRY, SYGVKD. The trim removed 11 bases at V and 4 bases at J, leaving 9 bases unmatched. This CDR3 is 13 amino acids long.

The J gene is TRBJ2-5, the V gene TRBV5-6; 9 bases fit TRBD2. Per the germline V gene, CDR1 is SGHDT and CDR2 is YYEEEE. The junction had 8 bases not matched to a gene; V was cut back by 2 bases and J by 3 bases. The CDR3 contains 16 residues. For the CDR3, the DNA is TGTGCCAGCAGCTTTCTTCTTCCTAGCGGGAAAGAGACCCAGTACTTC. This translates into CASSFLLPSGKETQYF. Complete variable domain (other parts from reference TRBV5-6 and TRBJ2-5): DAGVTQSPTHLIKTRGQQVTLRCSPKSGHDTVSWYQQALGQGPQFIFQYYEEEERQRGNFPDRFSGHQFPNYSSELNVNALLLGDSALYLCASSFLLPSGKETQYFGPGTRLLVL.

The CDR3 is CASSVVPDRVNEKLFF. The CDR3 region has the DNA TGTGCCAGCAGCGTAGTGCCCGACAGGGTTAATGAAAAACTGTTTTTT. The rearrangement uses TRBV9 and TRBJ1-4; 7 nucleotides match TRBD1. The CDR3 covers 16 residues. The junction had 6 bases not matched to a gene; V was cut back by 0 bases and J by 4 bases. CDR1 is SGDLS and CDR2 is YYNGEE in the germline V gene.

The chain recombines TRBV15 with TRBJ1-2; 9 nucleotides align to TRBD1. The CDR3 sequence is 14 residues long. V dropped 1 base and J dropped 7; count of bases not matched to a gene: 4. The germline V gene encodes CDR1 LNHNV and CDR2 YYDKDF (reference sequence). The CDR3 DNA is TGTGCCACCAGCAGAGGGGACAGGGAGATTGGCTACACCTTC. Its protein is CATSRGDREIGYTF.

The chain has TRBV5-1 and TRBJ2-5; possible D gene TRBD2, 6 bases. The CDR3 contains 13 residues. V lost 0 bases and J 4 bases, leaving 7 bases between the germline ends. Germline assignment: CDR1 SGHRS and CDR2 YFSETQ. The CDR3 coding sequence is TGCGCCAGCAGCTTGGCCGGGGGAGAGACCCAGTACTTC. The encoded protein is CASSLAGGETQYF.

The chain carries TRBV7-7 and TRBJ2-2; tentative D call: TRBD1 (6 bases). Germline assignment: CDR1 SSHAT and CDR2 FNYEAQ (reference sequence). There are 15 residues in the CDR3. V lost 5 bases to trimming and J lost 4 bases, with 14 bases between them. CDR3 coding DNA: TGTGCCAGCAGCCCTCAGGGGATTGGCACCGGGGAGCTGTTTTTT. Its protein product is CASSPQGIGTGELFF. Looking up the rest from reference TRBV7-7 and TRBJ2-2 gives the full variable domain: GAGVSQSPRYKVTKRGQDVTLRCDPISSHATLYWYQQALGQGPEFLTYFNYEAQPDKSGLPSDRFSAERPEGSISTLTIQRTEQRDSAMYRCASSPQGIGTGELFFGEGSRLTVL.

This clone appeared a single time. The CDR3 nucleotides read TGTGCCAGTAGTATGGACACCAATAATTCACCCCTCCACTTT. Protein: CASSMDTNNSPLHF. The V call is TRBV19, the J call TRBJ1-6; weak D call: TRBD1 (5 bases). Germline CDR1 LNHDA, CDR2 SQIVND (reference sequence). Trimming took 3 bases from V and 5 from J, leaving 8 bases between them. CDR3 length: 14 residues.

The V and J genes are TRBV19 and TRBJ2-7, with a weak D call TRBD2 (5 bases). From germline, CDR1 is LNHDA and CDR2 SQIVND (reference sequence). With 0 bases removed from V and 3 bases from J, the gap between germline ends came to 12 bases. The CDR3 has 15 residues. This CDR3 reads CASSIDRASSYEQYF. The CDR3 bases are TGTGCCAGTAGTATAGATCGGGCTAGCAGCTACGAGCAGTACTTC.

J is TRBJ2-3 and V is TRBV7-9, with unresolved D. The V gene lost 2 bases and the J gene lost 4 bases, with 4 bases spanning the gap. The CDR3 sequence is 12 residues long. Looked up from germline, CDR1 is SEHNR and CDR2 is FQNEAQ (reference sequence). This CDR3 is CASSLQSDTQYF. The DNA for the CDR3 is TGTGCCAGCAGCTTACAATCAGATACGCAGTATTTT.

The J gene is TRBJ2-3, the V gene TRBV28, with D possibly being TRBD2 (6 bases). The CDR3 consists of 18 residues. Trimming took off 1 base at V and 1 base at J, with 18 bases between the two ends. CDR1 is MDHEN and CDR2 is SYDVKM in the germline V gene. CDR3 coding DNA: TGTGCCAGCAGTTTATTGGGGAGTGGGGGGATTGGCACAGATACGCAGTATTTT. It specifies CASSLLGSGGIGTDTQYF.

The CDR3 loop is CASSSTTGGFGYGYTF. CDR3 nucleotide sequence: TGTGCCAGCAGCTCCACCACAGGGGGCTTCGGCTATGGCTACACCTTC. This chain uses TRBV11-2 with TRBJ1-2; 9 bases fit TRBD1. J gave up 4 bases and V 4 bases, and 10 bases lay outside the gene matches. Per the germline V gene, CDR1 is SGHAT and CDR2 is FQNNGV. CDR3 length: 16 amino acids.

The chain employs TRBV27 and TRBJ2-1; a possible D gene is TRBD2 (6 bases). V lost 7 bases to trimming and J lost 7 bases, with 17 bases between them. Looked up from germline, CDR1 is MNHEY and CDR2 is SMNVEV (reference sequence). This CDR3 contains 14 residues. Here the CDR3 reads CASNGIAGGNEQFF. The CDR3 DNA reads TGTGCCAGCAATGGAATAGCCGGGGGAAATGAGCAGTTCTTC.

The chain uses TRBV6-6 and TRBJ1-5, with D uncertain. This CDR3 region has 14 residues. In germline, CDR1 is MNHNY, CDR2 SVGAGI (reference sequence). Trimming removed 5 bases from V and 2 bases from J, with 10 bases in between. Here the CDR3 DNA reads TGTGCCAGCAGTCCCGTTGTTGGCAATCAGCCCCAGCATTTT. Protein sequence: CASSPVVGNQPQHF.

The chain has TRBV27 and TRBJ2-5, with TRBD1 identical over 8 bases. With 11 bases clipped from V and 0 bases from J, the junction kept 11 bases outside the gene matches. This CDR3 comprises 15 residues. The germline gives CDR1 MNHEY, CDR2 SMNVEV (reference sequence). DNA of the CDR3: TGTGCCGAGACACTGGGACAGGATTACCAAGAGACCCAGTACTTC. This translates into CAETLGQDYQETQYF.

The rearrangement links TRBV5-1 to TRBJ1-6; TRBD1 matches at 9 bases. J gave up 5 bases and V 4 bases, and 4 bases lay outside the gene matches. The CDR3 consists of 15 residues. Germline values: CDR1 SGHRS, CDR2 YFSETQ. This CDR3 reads CASSPGQGDNSPLHF. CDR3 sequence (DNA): TGCGCCAGCAGCCCGGGACAGGGCGATAATTCACCCCTCCACTTT.

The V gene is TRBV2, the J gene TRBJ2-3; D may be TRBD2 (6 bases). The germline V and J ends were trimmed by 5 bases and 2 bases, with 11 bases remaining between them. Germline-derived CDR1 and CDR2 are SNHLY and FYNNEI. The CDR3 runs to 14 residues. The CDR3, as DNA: TGTGCCAGCAGTCAGGGCGGGAACACAGATACGCAGTATTTT. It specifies CASSQGGNTDTQYF.

The CDR3 loop reads CASSSPGGGTEAFF. The DNA of the CDR3 is TGTGCCAGCAGCTCTCCAGGGGGCGGTACTGAAGCTTTCTTT. The J gene is TRBJ1-1, the V gene TRBV7-8; 8 bases align to TRBD1. The germline CDR1 and CDR2 sequences are SGHVS and FQNEAQ. V was pared by 4 bases and J by 5 bases, with 6 bases of the junction left unmatched. This CDR3 region has 14 residues.